This T cell receptor (beta chain) came from a study of T cells in Graves' hyperthyroidism and ophthalmopathy (dated by TCRdb to the late 2010s). About the full investigation: Peripheral blood samples were taken at initial diagnosis, before any treatment was given. To identify distinguishing TCR V-J signatures, a discovery cohort of around 100 patients was used, comprising some 45 with Graves' ophthalmopathy and some 60 with stable Graves' hyperthyroidism. Whether ophthalmopathy could be predicted prospectively was tested in an independent validation cohort made up of fewer than 20 hyperthyroidism patients plus 17 patients who later progressed to ophthalmopathy. For training and testing, the 100 patients in the discovery cohort were randomly divided in a 7:3 ratio. In addition, the study compared T-cell repertoires in thyroid tissue and in blood from several Graves' hyperthyroidism patients. After sampling, hyperthyroidism patients received methimazole starting at 30 mg daily, and ophthalmopathy patients received high-dose intravenous methylprednisolone. The paper reports TCR Vbeta CDR3 sequencing of 140 or so peripheral blood samples: 40 or so ophthalmopathy, about 75 hyperthyroidism and around 17 progressor patients.

Amplification of TCR beta CDR3 regions was carried out from RNA transcripts. A first-round RT-PCR of the TCR CDR3 used the HTBI primer set with the Qiagen OneStep RT-PCR kit. Libraries were constructed in a second round of multiplex PCR, after which size selection and purification were performed. Sequencing of the libraries was done on an Illumina HiSeq2000 using paired-end 100 bp reads. Under the source paper's analysis protocol: Raw data were processed with SOAPnuke, discarding reads with adapters, uncalled bases, mean Phred below 15, or no exact constant-primer or identifier match. COPE v1.2.5 was used to merge the high-quality paired reads, and each unique nucleotide sequence was defined as a clonotype. Clonotypes were aligned to IMGT TRBV, TRBD and TRBJ reference segments using MiTCR v1.1. The analysis was restricted to V-J combinations with a frequency above 0.0001, which together covered 99.2% of the repertoires. A TCS score was defined as the ratio between F50 (clonal expansion) and ExV (chaos), using BLOSUM62-based TCRdist between CDR3 peptides within each V-J. Welch's t-statistics and random forest reduced fewer than 550 V-J features to roughly 13, which were used in a naive Bayes classifier (R e1071). Using fastp at Q25 and MiXCR, TCRdb reprocessed the public reads and kept productive beta chains. Identical CDR3 protein sequences are pooled into one entry, listed with their most common genes and DNA. The authors' filters were not applied to this entry. Here the sample has about 640,000 distinct CDR3 sequences; 14% occur a single time. The ten largest clones add up to approximately 12% of the sample.

V is shortened by 2 bases, J by 6 bases, and the region joining them spans 11 bases. Reading the germline V gene gives CDR1 MDHEN and CDR2 SYDVKM. Measured from the cysteine to the phenylalanine, the CDR3 is 13 residues long. Only the CDR3 portion is preserved as DNA: 39 bases, with reading frame beginning at the first base. What the research found in general, with its limitations: Sample size was not statistically predetermined, and investigators were not blinded to group allocation. A model built on a 13 V-J signature distinguished ophthalmopathy from stable hyperthyroidism, reaching around 88% sensitivity and 81.08% specificity in cross-validation and 80%/75% in testing. In validation, progression to ophthalmopathy was predicted by the model with nearly 71% sensitivity and around 75% specificity, a median of approximately 6.5 months before onset. Blood samples also contained most of the expanded thyroid clonotypes (frequency above 0.001), which suggests that blood repertoires may reflect thyroid immune responses.

Moderately to severely active disease, a Clinical Activity Score of at least 3, a NOSPECS grade of at least 4, and a duration under 3 months were present in ophthalmopathy patients. Exclusion was applied to patients with uncontrolled infections, other autoimmune diseases, pregnancy or lactation. Diagnoses relied on clinical symptoms, serum thyroxine and TRAb, thyroid ultrasound and orbital computed tomography. Ficoll-Paque density gradient centrifugation was used to isolate PBMCs from about 9 ml of fresh peripheral blood. Total RNA was extracted with Trizol reagent, and quality was checked on an Agilent 2100 Bioanalyzer. This clonotype has a handful of counts. The antigen this receptor binds is unknown. Per-base quality was not reported, and no clone a single base away is much larger than it.

The clonotype was recovered from a woman aged 45-59 years with Graves' ophthalmopathy. The material sequenced was blood. The sequence is built from TRBV28 and TRBJ2-7; the D gene is tentatively TRBD1 or TRBD2, each matching 5 bases. The CDR3 reads CASSLIAGAEQYF. The base sequence is TGTGCCAGCAGTTTAATTGCCGGGGCCGAGCAGTACTTC.